A single sample gave rise to the 6 T cell receptor beta chains below, sequenced in a study of T cell responses to AZD1222 COVID-19 vaccine. Libraries were prepared by immunoSEQ multiplex PCR; TCRdb keeps only in-frame clonotypes and omits some of them. The sample table includes over 120,000 clones. Source material: peripheral blood. The receptors derive from an adult in good health.

CDR3: CASSHSGAPETQYF. The CDR3 DNA reads as TGTGCCAGCAGCCACTCAGGAGCACCAGAGACCCAGTACTTC. J is TRBJ2-5 and V is TRBV14; no reliable D call. The germline V gene has CDR1 SGHDN and CDR2 FVKESK. The V gene lost 3 bases and the J gene lost 4 bases, with 12 bases spanning the gap. This CDR3 has 14 residues.

This chain connects TRBV6-5 to TRBJ1-4, with unresolved D. The CDR3 length is 13 residues. Germline values: CDR1 MNHEY, CDR2 SVGAGI. Trimming pared 9 bases from V and 4 bases from J, leaving 12 bases between. The CDR3 here is CASHRAFNEKLFF. Written as DNA, the CDR3 is TGTGCCAGTCACCGGGCCTTTAATGAAAAACTGTTTTTT.

J is TRBJ2-5 and V is TRBV28, with 8 positions matching TRBD1. Germline CDR1 reads MDHEN; CDR2 reads SYDVKM. V lost 6 bases and J lost 5; bases outside the gene matches: 11. This CDR3 is 15 amino acids long. The CDR3 loop is CASSTGQGARETQYF. In DNA form, the CDR3 reads TGTGCCAGCAGCACCGGCCAGGGGGCGCGGGAGACCCAGTACTTC. Filled out from reference TRBV28 and TRBJ2-5, the complete variable domain reads DVKVTQSSRYLVKRTGEKVFLECVQDMDHENMFWYRQDPGLGLRLIYFSYDVKMKEKGDIPEGYSVSREKKERFSLILESASTNQTSMYLCASSTGQGARETQYFGPGTRLLVL.

The chain is built from TRBV2 and TRBJ1-2; 8 bases are shared with TRBD1. The length of the CDR3 is 15 residues. Germline CDR1 reads SNHLY; CDR2 reads FYNNEI. V gave up 6 bases and J gave up 0 bases; unmatched junction bases: 6. The CDR3 bases are TGTGCCAGCAGGAGGACAGGGCCTTCTAACTATGGCTACACCTTC. Protein product: CASRRTGPSNYGYTF. The full variable domain, its missing parts supplied by reference TRBV2 and TRBJ1-2, is EPEVTQTPSHQVTQMGQEVILRCVPISNHLYFYWYRQILGQKVEFLVSFYNNEISEKSEIFDDQFSVERPDGSNFTLKIRSTKLEDSAMYFCASRRTGPSNYGYTFGSGTRLTVV.

The chain uses TRBV15 and TRBJ1-5; TRBD1 is a possible D gene (5 bases). Germline-derived CDR1 and CDR2 are LNHNV and YYDKDF (reference sequence). The CDR3 covers 15 residues. V was trimmed by 1 base and J by 10 bases, leaving 17 bases between them. The CDR3 spells CATSRGEVIGAPQHF. CDR3 DNA: TGTGCCACCAGCAGAGGGGAGGTAATCGGGGCCCCCCAGCATTTT.

The rearrangement joins TRBV11-2 to TRBJ1-1; a possible D gene is TRBD1 (5 bases). The V gene's germline CDR1 is SGHAT and CDR2 FQNNGV. The CDR3 consists of 17 residues. With 5 bases removed from V and 4 bases from J, the gap between germline ends came to 23 bases. Written as DNA, the CDR3 is TGTGCCAGCAGCAAAGACGGGGCAGCGAAGGGGTTCACTGAAGCTTTCTTT. Its translation is CASSKDGAAKGFTEAFF.